A single sample gave rise to the 9 T cell receptor beta chains below, sequenced in a study of T cells in women clearing cervical HPV infection. Here immunoSEQ multiplex PCR was the method, and the copy in TCRdb shows in-frame clones only, minus some. This specimen shows fewer than 35,000 clones; the ten leading clones hold under 5%. The sequenced sample consisted of blood buffy coat. These receptors were taken from a woman between 18 and 70 years old with a cervical HPV16 infection that either progressed to CIN3+ or cleared (not recorded which).

Points on this clone: The sequenced fragment ends 3 residues before the CDR3 boundary, so the rest is inferred from the germline J gene. V gene TRBV2 combines with J gene TRBJ2-1; 10 bases agree with TRBD2. Per the germline V gene, CDR1 is SNHLY and CDR2 is FYNNEI. CDR3 length equals 15 residues. V shed 5 bases and J 4 bases; nucleotides not matched to a gene: 5. The CDR3: CASSTAGGKYNEQFF. The part of the CDR3 DNA that was read is TGTGCCAGCAGTACAGCGGGAGGGAAGTACAATGAG.

For this clone: The read is 3 residues too short to cover the CDR3 end, so that end is filled in from the germline J gene. This chain links TRBV2 with TRBJ1-2; no clear D. CDR1 and CDR2 (germline): SNHLY, FYNNEI. Trimming pared 6 bases from V and 2 bases from J, leaving 13 bases between. The CDR3 totals 14 residues. CDR3 amino acids: CASRYLDSNYGYTF. The sequenced part of the CDR3 DNA is TGTGCCAGCAGATATCTAGATTCAAACTATGGC.

The CDR3 bases that were read are TGTGCCAGCTCACCGGAGACAGGGATCGCTGGGGCCAACGTC. It encodes CASSPETGIAGANV. The whole CDR3 reads CASSPETGIAGANVLTF. J is TRBJ2-6 and V is TRBV18; 7 nucleotides agree with TRBD1. The read ends 3 residues early relative to the CDR3; the germline J gene fills the gap. This CDR3 comprises 17 residues. Germline V gene data show CDR1 as KGHSH and CDR2 as LQKENI. Unmatched junction bases numbered 7, after V lost 3 bases and J lost 2 bases.

Details on this clone: The CDR3 end falls 3 residues outside the read, so it is completed with the germline J gene. The V and J genes are TRBV7-2 and TRBJ1-2, with D possibly matching TRBD1 (6 bases). The CDR3 length is 15 residues. The V gene lost 1 base and the J gene lost 2 bases, with 11 bases spanning the gap. Germline CDR1 reads SGHTA; CDR2 reads FQGNSA. Partial CDR3 DNA: TGTGCCAGCAGCTTAGTGGACAGCCTAAACTATGGC. Its translation: CASSLVDSLNYG. The whole CDR3 sequence reads CASSLVDSLNYGYTF.

On this clone: The CDR3 end is not reached by the read, which stops 3 residues before it; the germline J gene fills it in. The chain couples TRBV18 to TRBJ2-6; D ambiguous. The CDR3 consists of 14 residues. Germline V gives CDR1 KGHSH, CDR2 LQKENI. Between the trimmed V and J ends, which lost 3 bases and 0 bases, there was a span of 3 bases. Incomplete CDR3 DNA: TGTGCCAGCTCACCCATCTCTGGGGCCAACGTC. As protein: CASSPISGANV. In full, the CDR3 reads CASSPISGANVLTF.

Details on this clone: The read finishes 3 residues shy of the CDR3 end, and the germline J gene is used to complete it. V and J are TRBV13 and TRBJ2-1, with a weak D call TRBD2 (6 bases). Looked up from germline, CDR1 is PRHDT and CDR2 is FYEKMQ (reference sequence). The CDR3 runs 17 residues. V lost 5 bases and J 0 bases, leaving 17 bases between the germline ends. Partial CDR3 DNA: TGTGCCAGCAGCCTCCAACCCTGGCGGGACTCCTACAATGAG. This gives the protein CASSLQPWRDSYNE. The whole CDR3 is CASSLQPWRDSYNEQFF. Full variable domain (missing parts from reference TRBV13 and TRBJ2-1): AAGVIQSPRHLIKEKRETATLKCYPIPRHDTVYWYQQGPGQDPQFLISFYEKMQSDKGSIPDRFSAQQFSDYHSELNMSSLELGDSALYFCASSLQPWRDSYNEQFFGPGTRLTVL.

A word on this clone: The read ends 3 residues before the CDR3 terminus; that terminus is restored from the germline J gene. The genes are TRBV5-1 and TRBJ1-4; TRBD1 agrees at 8 bases. The CDR3 runs to 14 residues. With 4 bases clipped from V and 6 bases from J, the junction kept 5 bases outside the gene matches. Germline CDR1 and CDR2: SGHRS and YFSETQ. CDR3 in amino acids: CASSNTGGDEKLFF. The CDR3 bases that were read are TGCGCCAGCAGCAATACAGGGGGTGATGAAAAA.

Note on this clone: The missing CDR3 end, 3 residues past where the read stops, is filled in from the germline J gene. The V and J genes are TRBV5-6 and TRBJ1-1, with 8 bases matching TRBD1. The J segment lost 0 bases and the V segment lost 1 base, leaving 2 bases of the junction unmatched. This CDR3 contains 15 residues. The V gene's germline CDR1 is SGHDT and CDR2 YYEEEE. Here the CDR3 reads CASSLWDRMNTEAFF. The part of the CDR3 DNA that was read is TGTGCCAGCAGCTTGTGGGACAGGATGAACACTGAA.

With respect to this clone: The read terminates 3 residues ahead of where the CDR3 ends, so the germline J gene completes it. The chain links TRBV6-2 or TRBV6-3 to TRBJ2-1; TRBD2 agrees at 9 bases. The CDR3 is 15 amino acids. V trimming: 5 bases; J trimming: 5 bases; junction bases outside the gene matches: 7. Germline CDR1 and CDR2: MNHEY and SVGEGT. The CDR3 reads CASSPLAGTDNEQFF. The sequenced part of the CDR3 DNA is TGTGCCAGCAGTCCTCTAGCGGGGACCGACAATGAG.